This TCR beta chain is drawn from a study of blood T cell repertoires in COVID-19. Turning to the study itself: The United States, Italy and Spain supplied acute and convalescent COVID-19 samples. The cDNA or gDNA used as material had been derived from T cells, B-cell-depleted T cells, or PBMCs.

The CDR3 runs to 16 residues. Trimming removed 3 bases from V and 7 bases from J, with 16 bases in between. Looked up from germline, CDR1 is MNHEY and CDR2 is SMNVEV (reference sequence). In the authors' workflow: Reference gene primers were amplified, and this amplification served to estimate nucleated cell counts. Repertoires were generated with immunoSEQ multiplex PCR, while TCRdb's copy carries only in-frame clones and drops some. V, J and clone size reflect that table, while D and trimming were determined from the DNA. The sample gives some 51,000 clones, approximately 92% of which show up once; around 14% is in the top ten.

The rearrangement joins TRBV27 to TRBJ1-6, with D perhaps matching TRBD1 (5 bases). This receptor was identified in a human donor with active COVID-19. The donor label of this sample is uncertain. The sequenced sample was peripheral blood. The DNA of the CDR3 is TGTGCCAGCAGTTTCCGGGGGGGGTCGGAGAATTCACCCCTCCACTTT. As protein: CASSFRGGSENSPLHF.